Listed here is a single T cell receptor beta chain. Its target is unknown. Germline lookup yields CDR1 GTSNPN and CDR2 SVGIG (reference sequence). CDR3 length: 16 residues. V shed 4 bases and J 2 bases; nucleotides not matched to a gene: 11. The sample comes from a study of cytomegalovirus exposure and HLA in healthy donors. 13 Jbeta primers and 60 Vbeta primers were used for the PCR. The method was immunoSEQ multiplex PCR; TCRdb's version includes in-frame clones alone and lacks a portion of them. This table holds 200,000 or so clones. Notes on the study in general: In a later analysis, HLA-associated TCR beta chains were more clonally expanded than equally common others. Among CMV-associated TCR beta chains, most appeared HLA-restricted in a later analysis.

The gene calls are TRBV30 and TRBJ2-7; 10 bases are shared with TRBD1. Specimen: PBMCs. The receptor's source is a boy aged 5-17 years in good health and CMV-seronegative. DNA of the CDR3: TGTGCCTGGACCTTGACAGGGGGCTCTGGAACCTACGAGCAGTACTTC. Protein sequence: CAWTLTGGSGTYEQYF.